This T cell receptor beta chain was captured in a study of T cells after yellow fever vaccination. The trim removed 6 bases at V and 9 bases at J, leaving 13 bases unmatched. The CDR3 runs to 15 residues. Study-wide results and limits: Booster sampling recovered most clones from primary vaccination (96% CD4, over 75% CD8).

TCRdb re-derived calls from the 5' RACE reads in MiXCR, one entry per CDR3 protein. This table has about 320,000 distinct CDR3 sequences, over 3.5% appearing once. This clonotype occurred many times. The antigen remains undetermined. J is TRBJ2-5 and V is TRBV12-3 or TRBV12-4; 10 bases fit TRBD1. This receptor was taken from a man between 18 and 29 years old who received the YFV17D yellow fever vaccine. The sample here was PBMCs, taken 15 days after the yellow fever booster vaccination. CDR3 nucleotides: TGTGCCAGCAGAACCCCCCGGGACAGGGGTGGGTCCCAGTACTTC. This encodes CASRTPRDRGGSQYF.